This passage covers 25 T cell receptor beta chains from one sample sequenced in a study of vaccination and CD4 T cells after COVID-19. Cultured CD4+ T cell DNA was sequenced using the Oncomine TCR Beta short-read assay. From cultured CD4+ T cells, genomic DNA was extracted. Using its own MiXCR run on the PCR reads, TCRdb lists one record per CDR3 protein. The table lists 7,000 or so distinct CDR3 sequences, around 32% of them singletons. These receptors' targets are unknown. Treatment reported: approximately nine-day PBMC culture with coronavirus spike peptide pools or control peptides (ViraFEST assay). From the unexposed donor, CD4+ T cells were collected ahead of the COVID-19 pandemic (2011-2018). Sequenced: CD4+ T cells from blood, cultured in vitro. The source is a human donor in good health.

This clonotype was seen only a few times. Written as DNA, the CDR3 is TGTGCCAGCAGTTACGGACAAAACCGCAATCAGCCCCAGCATTTT. Its translation is CASSYGQNRNQPQHF. The V call is TRBV6-2 or TRBV6-3, the J call TRBJ1-5, with D perhaps matching TRBD1 (5 bases). Between the trimmed V and J ends, which lost 2 bases and 2 bases, there was a span of 10 bases. This CDR3 is 15 amino acids long. Germline CDR1 reads MNHEY; CDR2 reads SVGEGT.

This clonotype showed up just a few times. This chain connects TRBV7-2 to TRBJ1-2; no reliable D call. Germline V gives CDR1 SGHTA, CDR2 FQGNSA. The V end lost 5 bases, the J end lost 0 bases, and 28 bases lay between the germline ends. The CDR3 contains 20 residues. Here the CDR3 DNA reads TGTGCCAGCAGCCCTTTTATCGCCCTCGGTGACGGGATCACTAACTATGGCTACACCTTC. Translation: CASSPFIALGDGITNYGYTF.

The genes are TRBV28 and TRBJ2-7; D gene unclear. Trimming stripped 7 bases from V and 2 bases from J, with 12 bases between. There are 13 residues in the CDR3. Germline V gene sequence: CDR1 MDHEN, CDR2 SYDVKM. CDR3 nucleotide sequence: TGTGCCAGCATCGAAACGGGTACCTACGAGCAGTACTTC. This gives the protein CASIETGTYEQYF.

This chain joins TRBV7-9 and TRBJ1-2, with TRBD1 identical over 8 bases. Trimming cost V 2 bases and J 6 bases; bases outside gene matches: 8. The CDR3 spans 15 residues. Germline V gene data show CDR1 as SEHNR and CDR2 as FQNEAQ (reference sequence). Here the CDR3 DNA reads TGTGCCAGCAGCTTATACCGACAGGGGTTTGATGGCTACACCTTC. Translation gives CASSLYRQGFDGYTF.

CDR3: CASSLKGRDTEAFF. CDR3 nucleotides: TGTGCCAGCAGTTTAAAAGGGCGGGACACTGAAGCTTTCTTT. This chain uses TRBV27 with TRBJ1-1; D unresolved. CDR3 length equals 14 residues. V was pared by 2 bases and J by 3 bases, with 10 bases between. CDR1 is MNHEY, CDR2 SMNVEV, per germline (reference sequence).

In the case of this clonotype: Its ends do not fully match the called genes, so a read error is possible. The chain has TRBV7-7 and TRBJ2-7, with 10 positions matching TRBD1. This CDR3 has 15 residues. Germline loops: CDR1 SSHAT, CDR2 FNYEAQ (reference sequence). CDR3 bases: TGTGCTAGCAGTTCCGGGACAGGGGATATCTACGAGCAGTACTTC. Encoded protein: CASSSGTGDIYEQYF.

This chain connects TRBV11-3 to TRBJ2-2; 9 bases match TRBD2. The V gene's germline CDR1 is SGHNT and CDR2 YENEEA. V dropped 0 bases and J dropped 9; count of bases not matched to a gene: 8. The CDR3 totals 16 residues. DNA of the CDR3: TGTGCCAGCAGCTTAGATGGGCGGGAGGGTTCCCGGGAGCTGTTTTTT. This translates into CASSLDGREGSRELFF.

The V and J genes are TRBV5-1 and TRBJ2-3; 10 nucleotides line up with TRBD2. After removal of 2 bases from V and 3 bases from J, the junction contained 3 bases not matched to a gene. CDR3 size: 15 residues. CDR1 is SGHRS and CDR2 is YFSETQ in the germline V gene. CDR3 nucleotide sequence: TGCGCCAGCAGCTTCCTAGCGGGAGCGACAGATACGCAGTATTTT. Translated: CASSFLAGATDTQYF.

This clonotype was detected once. The V gene is TRBV9, the J gene TRBJ1-5, with no clear D. Trimming removed 4 bases at V and 4 bases at J, with 9 bases between. Germline CDR1 reads SGDLS; CDR2 reads YYNGEE. This CDR3 has 13 amino acids. DNA for the CDR3: TGTGCCAGCAGCCCTCAGGATAATCAGCCCCAGCATTTT. This translates into CASSPQDNQPQHF. The whole variable domain, remainder taken from reference TRBV9 and TRBJ1-5, is DSGVTQTPKHLITATGQRVTLRCSPRSGDLSVYWYQQSLDQGLQFLIQYYNGEERAKGNILERFSAQQFPDLHSELNLSSLELGDSALYFCASSPQDNQPQHFGDGTRLSIL.

V usage is TRBV7-2 and J usage is TRBJ1-1; maybe TRBD1 (6 bases). The CDR3 consists of 13 residues. Germline V CDR1 and CDR2: SGHTA, FQGNSA. V was cut by 4 bases and J by 6 bases, with 12 bases left in between. The CDR3 here is CASSYQTGPEAFF. The CDR3 DNA sequence: TGTGCCAGCAGCTACCAAACAGGGCCTGAAGCTTTCTTT.

This clonotype was found a few times. The rearrangement joins TRBV18 to TRBJ2-7; D possibly corresponds to TRBD2 (6 bases). Trimming shortened V by 3 bases and J by 2 bases, and 17 bases separated the two germline ends. The CDR3 covers 16 residues. Germline V gene lookup returns CDR1 KGHSH and CDR2 LQKENI. The CDR3 DNA sequence: TGTGCCAGCTCACCCCGAACGACGGGAGTGGCCTACGAGCAGTACTTC. It is translated as CASSPRTTGVAYEQYF.

A few counts support this clonotype. The chain employs TRBV7-2 and TRBJ2-3; D unclear. Looked up from germline, CDR1 is SGHTA and CDR2 is FQGNSA. This CDR3 is built from 13 residues. Trimming cost V 0 bases and J 7 bases, with 8 bases left between them. The CDR3 loop reads CASSLAPGYTQYF. The CDR3 DNA is TGTGCCAGCAGCTTAGCGCCCGGGTATACGCAGTATTTT.

This clonotype was seen only a few times. The V call is TRBV28, the J call TRBJ1-2; TRBD1 agrees at 8 bases. Germline loops: CDR1 MDHEN, CDR2 SYDVKM. This CDR3 comprises 15 residues. Trimming cost V 4 bases and J 2 bases; bases outside gene matches: 6. DNA of the CDR3: TGTGCCAGCAGTTCAGGACAGGGCCCCAACTATGGCTACACCTTC. It yields the protein CASSSGQGPNYGYTF.

This clonotype was found a few times. The rearrangement links TRBV10-3 to TRBJ2-3, with 9 bases that match TRBD2. The V segment lost 11 bases and the J segment 3 bases; nucleotides outside the gene matches: 12. CDR1 is ENHRY and CDR2 is SYGVKD in the germline V gene. The CDR3 contains 15 residues. The CDR3 spells CASGASGRSTDTQYF. Here the CDR3 DNA reads TGTGCCTCCGGGGCGAGCGGGAGGAGTACAGATACGCAGTATTTT.

Here the CDR3 DNA reads TGTGCCAGCAGCCTGGACAGGACCTACGAGCAGTACTTC. Protein: CASSLDRTYEQYF. The V gene is TRBV2, the J gene TRBJ2-7, with 7 bases fitting TRBD1. After removal of 6 bases from V and 2 bases from J, the junction contained 4 bases not matched to a gene. The CDR3 loop spans 13 amino acids. The V gene's germline CDR1 is SNHLY and CDR2 FYNNEI.

The rearrangement links TRBV10-1 to TRBJ2-7, with D uncertain. The germline CDR1 and CDR2 sequences are WNHNN and SYGVQD (reference sequence). Trimming removed 6 bases from V and 4 bases from J, with 25 bases in between. This CDR3 has 17 amino acids. This CDR3 reads CASSSMEPGPGPYEQYF. Here the CDR3 DNA reads TGCGCCAGCAGCTCAATGGAGCCGGGTCCTGGACCGTACGAGCAGTACTTC.

This chain uses TRBV5-4 with TRBJ1-3, with D unresolved. The CDR3 runs 15 residues. V dropped 2 bases and J dropped 0 bases, with 9 bases sitting between them. Germline CDR1 SGHNT, CDR2 YYREEE (reference sequence). The CDR3: CASSFMGNSGNTIYF. The CDR3 DNA follows: TGTGCCAGCAGCTTCATGGGGAACTCTGGAAACACCATATATTTT.

In this sample, this clonotype turned up a few times. V usage is TRBV30 and J usage is TRBJ2-2; unclear D gene. V lost 3 bases to trimming and J lost 5 bases, with 10 bases between them. This CDR3 has 13 amino acids. CDR1 and CDR2 (germline): GTSNPN, SVGIG (reference sequence). In DNA, the CDR3 is TGTGCCTGGAGCACGGGTGGTACCGGGGAGCTGTTTTTT. Protein: CAWSTGGTGELFF.

The chain couples TRBV7-2 to TRBJ1-1; the D is unclear. The V end was cut by 5 bases, the J end by 1 base, with 8 bases between. Germline V gives CDR1 SGHTA, CDR2 FQGNSA. CDR3 size: 13 residues. The CDR3 region is CASSLQRNTEAFF. The CDR3 DNA follows: TGTGCCAGCAGCCTTCAGAGGAACACTGAAGCTTTCTTT.

The genes are TRBV20-1 and TRBJ2-7, with D perhaps TRBD1 (6 bases). Trimming pared 3 bases from V and 2 bases from J, leaving 11 bases between. Germline lookup yields CDR1 DFQATT and CDR2 SNEGSKA (reference sequence). The CDR3 covers 13 residues. CDR3 amino acids: CSARTGTPYEQYF. Written as DNA, the CDR3 is TGCAGTGCTAGGACCGGGACACCCTACGAGCAGTACTTC.

This clonotype has a single count. The V and J genes are TRBV12-3 or TRBV12-4 and TRBJ1-2, with TRBD1 identical over 7 bases. With 6 bases clipped from V and 8 bases from J, the junction kept 12 bases outside the gene matches. CDR3 length: 14 amino acids. CDR3 loop: CASRRQGGKRGYTF. CDR3 sequence (DNA): TGTGCCAGCAGACGACAGGGTGGAAAGCGGGGCTACACCTTC.

This clonotype has only one observation. The chain joins TRBV28 to TRBJ2-7; D not certain. The V gene's germline CDR1 is MDHEN and CDR2 SYDVKM. Trimming stripped 5 bases from V and 2 bases from J, with 7 bases between. The CDR3 has 12 residues. The DNA of the CDR3 is TGTGCCAGCAGTCCCCGCGCCTACGAGCAGTACTTC. It encodes CASSPRAYEQYF.

V gene TRBV27 combines with J gene TRBJ1-5, with D possibly TRBD1 on 5 matching bases. The CDR3 sequence is 14 residues long. V was pared by 8 bases and J by 0 bases, with 11 bases between. The germline V gene has CDR1 MNHEY and CDR2 SMNVEV (reference sequence). DNA for the CDR3: TGTGCCAGCGGGGCACCTGATAGCAATCAGCCCCAGCATTTT. Amino acids: CASGAPDSNQPQHF.

The V and J genes are TRBV6-2 or TRBV6-3 and TRBJ2-7; 10 bases line up with TRBD2. Germline CDR1 MNHEY, CDR2 SVGEGT. CDR3 length: 17 residues. After removal of 0 bases from V and 5 bases from J, the junction contained 10 bases not matched to a gene. The CDR3 spells CASSYSPLAGATDEQYF. The CDR3 DNA reads as TGTGCCAGCAGTTACTCGCCCCTAGCGGGAGCCACAGACGAGCAGTACTTC.

This chain joins TRBV7-9 and TRBJ1-2; D ambiguous. Trimming took off 5 bases at V and 2 bases at J, with 15 bases between the two ends. The CDR3 is 15 residues long. CDR1 and CDR2 (germline): SEHNR, FQNEAQ (reference sequence). For the CDR3, the DNA is TGTGCCAGCAGCCACCCCCCGGACTGGAACTATGGCTACACCTTC. The encoded protein is CASSHPPDWNYGYTF. The whole variable domain, remainder taken from reference TRBV7-9 and TRBJ1-2, is DTGVSQNPRHKITKRGQNVTFRCDPISEHNRLYWYRQTLGQGPEFLTYFQNEAQLEKSRLLSDRFSAERPKGSFSTLEIQRTEQGDSAMYLCASSHPPDWNYGYTFGSGTRLTVV.